This T cell receptor (beta chain) was profiled in a study of T cells after yellow fever vaccination (dated by TCRdb to between 2019 and 2020). Study-level background: The SMART-Seq v4 Ultra Low Input RNA kit was used to prepare libraries from fractions with low cell numbers. Bulk TCR alpha and beta repertoires were sequenced longitudinally to track T-cell clones before and after primary and booster YFV17D yellow fever vaccination. The cohort comprised two healthy male donors, one aged 18 to 29 and one aged 30 to 39 years. Blood was drawn at multiple timepoints before and after primary and secondary immunization, with bulk PBMC replicates and cell subsets isolated. The paper's findings and limits, for the study overall: FACS-sorted repertoires could contain abundant contaminating clonotypes from the bulk population, so computational filtering was required. Because only a couple of donors were included in the study, the extent to which the findings can be generalized is limited. Most clones expanded after primary vaccination were re-detected after the booster (96% of CD4 and roughly 87% of CD8), suggesting broad memory maintenance. A small share of clonotypes was detected in both CD4 and CD8 compartments, with the overlap likely arising from convergent recombination. The secondary T-cell response was weaker than the primary response but faster, peaking on day 5 instead of day 15.

Per the publication, the treatment or condition label means: live attenuated yellow fever vaccine strain. At each blood-draw timepoint, two biological replicates of bulk PBMCs were obtained. PBMCs were isolated from peripheral blood using a standard Ficoll-Paque protocol. TriZol was used to extract RNA from bulk PBMCs, from CD4 and CD8 fractions, and from dextramer-positive and dextramer-negative fractions. Comment on this clonotype: What this receptor recognizes is not known. Base quality data are lacking; no much larger clone is found one base away.

TCR cDNA was synthesized by 5'RACE template switching, through which a universal primer site and unique molecular identifiers were introduced. cDNA synthesis was primed from both the TCR alpha and TCR beta constant segments. Libraries were amplified in two PCR steps, with sample barcodes and sequencing adapters added in the second step. Sequencing of libraries was done on Illumina HiSeq 2500 (2x100 bp) or NovaSeq (2x150 bp). The authors' analysis ran thus. Reads were demultiplexed and collapsed into UMI consensus sequences with MIGEC, and V(D)J alignment was performed with MiXCR. Clonotypes responding to the vaccine were identified with edgeR on replicate PBMC samples, with the criteria of FDR below 0.01 and a log2 fold change above 5 up to day 15. CD4 or CD8 identity was assigned to each bulk clonotype according to whether the clonotype was present at higher abundance in the sequenced CD4 repertoire or the sequenced CD8 repertoire. In TCRdb, the public reads were trimmed at Q25 with fastp and aligned with MiXCR, with productive beta chains retained. A single entry per CDR3 protein holds the most common genes and DNA from its merged rows. In this record, the V and J calls reflect TCRdb's handling and not the investigators' own analysis. The sample has around 550,000 distinct CDR3 sequences on record, 19% of them singletons. The ten top clones hold more than 13% of the sample.

CDR1 and CDR2 are drawn from the germline V gene (reference sequence): DFQATT, SNEGSKA. The germline ends are 9 bases apart after V is trimmed by 4 bases and J by 0 bases. The CDR3 spans 14 residues, from the cysteine through the phenylalanine. CDR3 DNA only is kept here, 42 bases in frame from base 1. The V gene is TRBV20-1 and the J gene is TRBJ1-4; D gene: possibly TRBD1, on 6 matching bases. Sequencing used PBMCs, obtained 15 days after the yellow fever booster vaccination. The receptor's source is a man in his thirties or forties who received the YFV17D yellow fever vaccine. The nucleotide sequence is TGCAGTGCTATACCAGGGGCAACTAATGAAAAACTGTTTTTT. This translates into CSAIPGATNEKLFF.